This T cell receptor (beta chain) was profiled in a study of blood T cell repertoires in COVID-19. For the study at large: PBMCs, B-cell-depleted T cells, or T cells provided the cDNA or gDNA that made up the material.

Trimming stripped 6 bases from V and 5 bases from J, with 19 bases between. Germline V gives CDR1 MNHEY, CDR2 SMNVEV (reference sequence). This CDR3 contains 15 residues. Data came from immunoSEQ multiplex PCR; TCRdb stores just in-frame clones and leaves some out. The sample has 150,000 or so clones, less than 85% seen once. The sequence was obtained from a man aged 60 to 75 who had recovered from COVID-19. This chain links TRBV27 with TRBJ1-1; no definite D call. Source material: PBMCs or T cells enriched from blood (not recorded which). CDR3 nucleotide sequence: TGTGCCAGCAGCCTAGGGAGCGGGTATATAACTGAAGCTTTCTTT. This codes for CASSLGSGYITEAFF.